A single sample gave rise to the 24 T cell receptor beta chains below, sequenced in a study of technical replicates of blood from several donors. This table comes from immunoSEQ multiplex PCR, and its TCRdb copy is limited to in-frame clones, with some not included. The table records some 30,000 clones, around 94% of them present only once. Input material: PBMCs. These receptors originate from a human donor in good health. Some clones in this sample may be carry-over from other donors' samples.

The chain combines TRBV10-3 with TRBJ2-5; unclear D gene. V shed 0 bases and J shed 4 bases, with 3 bases lying between them. Per the germline V gene, CDR1 is ENHRY and CDR2 is SYGVKD. The length of the CDR3 is 12 residues. The chain's CDR3 is CAISESAETQYF. The CDR3 DNA sequence: TGTGCCATCAGTGAGTCGGCAGAGACCCAGTACTTC.

V is TRBV5-1 and J is TRBJ2-7; 8 nucleotides match TRBD2. This CDR3 is 16 amino acids long. The trim removed 4 bases at V and 5 bases at J, leaving 14 bases unmatched. CDR1 and CDR2 (germline): SGHRS, YFSETQ. The DNA of the CDR3 is TGCGCCAGCAGCCCGGACATACTAGCGGCAAAGCACGAGCAGTACTTC. Translated: CASSPDILAAKHEQYF.

This chain uses TRBV4-1 with TRBJ2-2; TRBD1 aligns across 7 bases. In germline, CDR1 is MGHRA, CDR2 YSYEKL. V was pared by 4 bases and J by 2 bases, with 4 bases of the junction left unmatched. The CDR3 runs to 15 residues. CDR3 DNA: TGCGCCAGCAGCCGCCGGGACAGCAACACCGGGGAGCTGTTTTTT. Translating it yields CASSRRDSNTGELFF.

The chain carries TRBV4-3 and TRBJ2-7; D is ambiguous. Germline CDR1 and CDR2: LGHNA and YSLEER. V was cut by 0 bases and J by 3 bases, with 12 bases left in between. This CDR3 contains 15 residues. This CDR3 reads CASSQDKYTDYEQYF. The CDR3, as DNA: TGCGCCAGCAGCCAAGATAAGTACACCGACTACGAGCAGTACTTC.

The chain is built from TRBV7-9 and TRBJ2-7, with 7 nucleotides matching TRBD1. Germline assignment: CDR1 SEHNR and CDR2 FQNEAQ (reference sequence). The CDR3 runs 14 residues. After removal of 5 bases from V and 2 bases from J, the junction contained 6 bases not matched to a gene. The CDR3 protein is CASSGRDSPYEQYF. As DNA, the CDR3 is TGTGCCAGCAGCGGCCGGGACAGCCCCTACGAGCAGTACTTC.

CDR3 region: CASSARGGTEAFF. As DNA, the CDR3 is TGTGCCAGCAGTGCTAGGGGGGGCACTGAAGCTTTCTTT. The rearrangement uses TRBV2 and TRBJ1-1; the D gene is possibly TRBD1 (6 bases). The germline gives CDR1 SNHLY, CDR2 FYNNEI. CDR3 length: 13 residues. The germline V and J ends were trimmed by 4 bases and 4 bases, with 10 bases remaining between them.

This clone was found a few times. This rearrangement joins TRBV6-1 to TRBJ1-1; unclear D gene. CDR3 length: 14 amino acids. The germline gives CDR1 MNHNS, CDR2 SASEGT. Trimming took off 3 bases at V and 4 bases at J, with 12 bases between the two ends. This CDR3 is CASSEGSLPTEAFF. DNA for the CDR3: TGTGCCAGCAGTGAGGGCAGCCTGCCCACTGAAGCTTTCTTT.

The chain employs TRBV6-1 and TRBJ1-3; D gene uncertain. Germline CDR1 MNHNS, CDR2 SASEGT. This CDR3 region has 14 residues. Deletions cut 7 bases from V and 3 bases from J, with 13 bases between. The CDR3 reads CASNILTFGNTIYF. DNA of the CDR3: TGTGCCAGCAATATATTGACATTTGGAAACACCATATATTTT.

This clone was seen just once. V gene TRBV2 combines with J gene TRBJ1-5; 9 positions agree with TRBD1. The CDR3 has 15 amino acids. V was clipped by 5 bases and J by 2 bases; unmatched bases: 4. From germline, CDR1 is SNHLY and CDR2 FYNNEI. The CDR3 is CASSLGQGRNQPQHF. As DNA, the CDR3 is TGTGCCAGCAGTCTGGGACAGGGTCGCAATCAGCCCCAGCATTTT.

The rearrangement joins TRBV6-5 to TRBJ2-5, with 9 positions matching TRBD1. Germline loops: CDR1 MNHEY, CDR2 SVGAGI. The CDR3 sequence is 15 residues long. With 5 bases clipped from V and 7 bases from J, the junction kept 11 bases outside the gene matches. This CDR3 is CASSGTGTGHGTQYF. CDR3 DNA: TGTGCCAGCAGTGGGACCGGGACAGGGCACGGGACCCAGTACTTC.

The V call is TRBV7-8, the J call TRBJ2-3, with a weak D call TRBD2 (7 bases). Trimming removed 5 bases from V and 4 bases from J, with 22 bases in between. The CDR3 runs 17 residues. Germline CDR1 SGHVS, CDR2 FQNEAQ. The CDR3: CASSPRGGAGVPDTQYF. The DNA of the CDR3 is TGTGCCAGCAGCCCTAGAGGGGGGGCGGGGGTCCCAGATACGCAGTATTTT.

The V gene is TRBV27, the J gene TRBJ2-5; 10 bases fit TRBD1. With V trimmed by 2 bases and J by 5 bases, 5 bases remained unmatched. Germline CDR1 is MNHEY and CDR2 is SMNVEV (reference sequence). CDR3 length: 15 residues. The CDR3 nucleotides read TGTGCCAGCAGTTTACCTGACAGGGGGCTGGAGACCCAGTACTTC. Its protein is CASSLPDRGLETQYF.

J is TRBJ1-1 and V is TRBV7-9; D remains ambiguous. The germline gives CDR1 SEHNR, CDR2 FQNEAQ (reference sequence). The CDR3 contains 12 residues. The CDR3 DNA reads as TGTGCAGGCACAGACATGAACACTGAAGCTTTCTTT. Protein: CAGTDMNTEAFF. The whole variable domain, remainder taken from reference TRBV7-9 and TRBJ1-1, is DTGVSQNPRHKITKRGQNVTFRCDPISEHNRLYWYRQTLGQGPEFLTYFQNEAQLEKSRLLSDRFSAERPKGSFSTLEIQRTEQGDSAMYLCAGTDMNTEAFFGQGTRLTVV.

This chain uses TRBV29-1 with TRBJ2-7; 10 nucleotides agree with TRBD2. V gave up 1 base and J gave up 5 bases; unmatched junction bases: 2. The V gene's germline CDR1 is SQVTM and CDR2 ANQGSEA. This CDR3 comprises 13 residues. CDR3 coding DNA: TGCAGCGTTGAAGGGCTAGCGGGGGACGAGCAGTACTTC. Its protein product is CSVEGLAGDEQYF.

CDR3: CAWTQGHAYEQYF. CDR3 DNA sequence: TGTGCCTGGACGCAGGGACATGCCTACGAGCAGTACTTC. This chain links TRBV30 with TRBJ2-7; TRBD1 is a possible D gene (6 bases). There are 13 residues in the CDR3. The germline CDR1 and CDR2 sequences are GTSNPN and SVGIG (reference sequence). V was trimmed by 4 bases and J by 2 bases, leaving 12 bases between them.

The rearrangement uses TRBV7-9 and TRBJ1-5, with D possibly being TRBD1 (6 bases). Trimming left V 4 bases short and J 1 base short, with 8 bases between. Germline CDR1 reads SEHNR; CDR2 reads FQNEAQ (reference sequence). This CDR3 region has 14 residues. The CDR3 reads CASSSDRSNQPQHF. The CDR3 bases are TGTGCCAGCAGCTCTGACAGGAGCAATCAGCCCCAGCATTTT.

CDR3 nucleotide sequence: TGTGCCAGCAGGGTCCTGGACAGCTGGAACACTGAAGCTTTCTTT. It translates to CASRVLDSWNTEAFF. V gene TRBV7-8 combines with J gene TRBJ1-1, with a possible D match to TRBD1 (6 bases). The CDR3 covers 15 residues. V was cut by 6 bases and J by 1 base, with 15 bases left in between. Germline assignment: CDR1 SGHVS and CDR2 FQNEAQ. The whole variable domain, filled in from reference TRBV7-8 and TRBJ1-1, reads GAGVSQSPRYKVAKRGQDVALRCDPISGHVSLFWYQQALGQGPEFLTYFQNEAQLDKSGLPSDRFFAERPEGSVSTLKIQRTQQEDSAVYLCASRVLDSWNTEAFFGQGTRLTVV.

The V and J genes are TRBV6-5 and TRBJ1-3; D is uncertain. V shed 5 bases and J shed 4 bases, with 15 bases lying between them. The CDR3 contains 15 residues. Germline CDR1 reads MNHEY; CDR2 reads SVGAGI. The DNA for the CDR3 is TGTGCCAGCAGTCCCGACATTGCATCCGGAAACACCATATATTTT. This encodes CASSPDIASGNTIYF.

This clone has only one observation. This rearrangement joins TRBV6-6 to TRBJ2-7; 16 bases align to TRBD2. The CDR3 totals 16 residues. Germline-derived CDR1 and CDR2 are MNHNY and SVGAGI (reference sequence). V was pared by 6 bases and J by 3 bases, with 5 bases of the junction left unmatched. CDR3 sequence (DNA): TGTGCCAGCAGCCGGGGGACTAGCGGGAGGGGCTACGAGCAGTACTTC. Encoded protein: CASSRGTSGRGYEQYF.

The chain carries TRBV7-2 and TRBJ2-5; 9 bases align to TRBD2. Unmatched junction bases numbered 6, after V lost 5 bases and J lost 5 bases. CDR1 SGHTA and CDR2 FQGNSA come from the germline V gene. CDR3 length equals 14 residues. The CDR3 nucleotides are TGTGCCAGCAGCACAAGGCGGGGGGGGGAGACCCAGTACTTC. Protein: CASSTRRGGETQYF.

This chain joins TRBV5-4 and TRBJ2-5; maybe TRBD2 (7 bases). The CDR3 loop spans 16 amino acids. Trimming took off 4 bases at V and 9 bases at J, with 25 bases between the two ends. Germline values: CDR1 SGHNT, CDR2 YYREEE (reference sequence). CDR3: CASSIVDRPKGGAQYF. The DNA for the CDR3 is TGTGCCAGCAGCATAGTCGACAGACCTAAGGGGGGGGCCCAGTACTTC.

This clone has just one count. The chain employs TRBV1 and TRBJ2-5; the DNA was not compared with TRBD2, the D call given in the table. TRBV1 is described as a pseudogene. The CDR3 runs to 17 residues. The CDR3 nucleotides are TGCACCAGCAGCCATCCCTACGTTGCGGGAGTCCAAGAGACCCAGTACTTC. It is translated as CTSSHPYVAGVQETQYF.

The chain employs TRBV9 and TRBJ2-7; D perhaps matches TRBD1 (5 bases). V lost 4 bases to trimming and J lost 2 bases, with 16 bases between them. This CDR3 is 15 amino acids long. The germline gives CDR1 SGDLS, CDR2 YYNGEE. The DNA for the CDR3 is TGTGCCAGCAGCCCTCAGGGCGGCAAAACCTACGAGCAGTACTTC. It is translated as CASSPQGGKTYEQYF.

The chain combines TRBV6-4 with TRBJ2-1; the match to TRBD2 covers 9 bases. Germline CDR1 reads MRHNA; CDR2 reads SNTAGT. V dropped 2 bases and J dropped 9; count of bases not matched to a gene: 2. CDR3 length: 13 residues. CDR3 DNA sequence: TGTGCCAGCAGTGACCTAGCGGGGTTTGAGCAGTTCTTC. Translation: CASSDLAGFEQFF.